This T cell receptor beta chain was profiled in a study of blood T cell repertoires in COVID-19. Per the authors' pipeline: For nucleated cells, counts were estimated from reference gene primer amplification. The method was immunoSEQ multiplex PCR; TCRdb's version includes in-frame clones alone and lacks a portion of them. For V, J and clone size, that table is used; D and trimming come from the DNA. The sample holds 100,000 to 150,000 clones; 71% are singletons and the top ten take 0.86%. This CDR3 contains 18 residues. CDR1 is SGHRS and CDR2 is YFSETQ in the germline V gene. V shed 1 base and J 3 bases; nucleotides not matched to a gene: 6.

The TCR sequence derives from a human donor with acute or convalescent COVID-19. The donor label of this sample is uncertain. The sequenced material came from peripheral blood. This rearrangement joins TRBV5-1 to TRBJ2-2; 13 bases match TRBD2. This CDR3 is CASSLLRTSGGDTGELFF. CDR3 DNA sequence: TGCGCCAGCAGCTTGCTTAGGACTAGCGGGGGAGACACCGGGGAGCTGTTTTTT.